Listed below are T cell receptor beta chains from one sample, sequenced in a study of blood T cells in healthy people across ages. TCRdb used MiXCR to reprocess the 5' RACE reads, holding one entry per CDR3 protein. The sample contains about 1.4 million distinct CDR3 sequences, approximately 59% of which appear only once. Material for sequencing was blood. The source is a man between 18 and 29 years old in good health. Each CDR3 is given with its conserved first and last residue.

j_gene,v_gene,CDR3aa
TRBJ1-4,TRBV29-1,CSVEVRDQKLFF
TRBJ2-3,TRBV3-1,CASSGGLAGDTQYF
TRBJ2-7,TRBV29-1,CSVREPSGYEQYF
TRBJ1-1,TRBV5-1,CASSFSGASTEAFF
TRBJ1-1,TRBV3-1,CASSQDTGNSEAFF
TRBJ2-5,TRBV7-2,CASSPGLTEETQYF
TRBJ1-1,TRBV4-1,CASSQQGYNTEAFF
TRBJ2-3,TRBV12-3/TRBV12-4,CASSLRRRAGSADTQYF
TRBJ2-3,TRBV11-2,CASSPTRDEKPPGTDTQYF
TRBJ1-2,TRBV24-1,CATSYPTEGGYGYTF
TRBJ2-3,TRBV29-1,CSVDSSGSTDTQYF
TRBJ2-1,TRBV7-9,CASSLSGPPIKREQFF
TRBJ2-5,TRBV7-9,CASWYEETQYF
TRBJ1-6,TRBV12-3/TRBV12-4,CASSSTGGSPLHF
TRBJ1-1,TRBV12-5,CASGLSWSVPTEAFF
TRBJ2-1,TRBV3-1,CASSQGSFLAGVGEQFF
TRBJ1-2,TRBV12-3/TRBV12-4,CASSKEISIGTF
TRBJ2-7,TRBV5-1,CASSSGQDYDEQYF
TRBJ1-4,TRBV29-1,CSAGSANEKLFF
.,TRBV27,CASSPLAGGWETQYF
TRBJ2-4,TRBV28,CASRTSTGGNIQYF
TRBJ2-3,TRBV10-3,CAIGDTQYF
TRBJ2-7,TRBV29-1,CSVLGAYFGTQREEQYF
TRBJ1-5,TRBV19,CASSIGTSSNQPQHF
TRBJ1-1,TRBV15,CATSRAGGVTEAFF
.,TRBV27,CASSLSPTSGGETQYF
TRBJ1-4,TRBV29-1,CSVWTTTNEKLFF
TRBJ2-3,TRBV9,CASSVESGDYTDTQYF
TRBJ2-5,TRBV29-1,CSVWASGGRETQYF